The rows below give T cell receptor beta chains drawn from one sample of a study of T cells expressing NK-cell markers. TCRdb re-called the 5' RACE reads and gives one entry per CDR3 protein, without DNA. This listing includes hundreds of thousands of distinct CDR3 sequences. The sample comprised blood T cells: a sorted CD56 or NKG2C T cell subset, CD4+ or CD8+ T cells, or bulk PBMC T cells (not recorded which). The origin of the receptors is a man aged 18 to 29 in good health. CDR3s include the opening cysteine and the closing phenylalanine or tryptophan.

j_gene,v_gene,CDR3aa
TRBJ2-7,TRBV10-3,CAIRKTSGGTYEQYF
TRBJ2-3,TRBV20-1,CSASRRDRSTDTQYF
TRBJ2-1,TRBV24-1,CATSDTTGRVDNEQFF
TRBJ2-5,TRBV7-6,CASSFLAGGTETQYF
TRBJ1-2,TRBV12-3/TRBV12-4,CASSFRAGRPNYGYTF
TRBJ2-3,TRBV20-1,CSATPDGLGNTQYF
TRBJ2-1,TRBV5-1,CATSGSGYNEQFF
TRBJ2-1,TRBV5-1,CASSSLGSLVDEQFF
TRBJ2-3,TRBV6-5,CASSSAYTQYF
TRBJ1-6,TRBV25-1,CASSERQGGSPLHF
TRBJ1-1,TRBV29-1,CRTSRGVGNTEAFF
TRBJ1-5,TRBV3-1,CASSQGKVGPQHF
TRBJ2-2,TRBV13,CASSPGRANTLTGELFF